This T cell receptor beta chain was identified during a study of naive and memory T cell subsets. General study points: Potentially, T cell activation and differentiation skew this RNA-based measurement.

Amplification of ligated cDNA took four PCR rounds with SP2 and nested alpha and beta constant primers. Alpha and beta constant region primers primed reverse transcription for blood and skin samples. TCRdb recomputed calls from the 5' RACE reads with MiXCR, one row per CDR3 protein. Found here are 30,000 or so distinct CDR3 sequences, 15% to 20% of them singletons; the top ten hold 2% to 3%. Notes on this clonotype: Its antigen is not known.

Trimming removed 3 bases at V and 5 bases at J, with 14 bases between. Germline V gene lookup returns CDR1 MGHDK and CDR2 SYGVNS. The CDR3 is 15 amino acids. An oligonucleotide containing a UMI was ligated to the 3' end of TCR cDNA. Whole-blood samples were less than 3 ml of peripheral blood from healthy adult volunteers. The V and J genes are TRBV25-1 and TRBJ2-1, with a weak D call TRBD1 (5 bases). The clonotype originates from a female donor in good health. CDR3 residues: CASSELTAQHNEQFF. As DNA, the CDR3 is TGTGCCAGCAGTGAGTTGACAGCCCAGCACAATGAGCAGTTCTTC.